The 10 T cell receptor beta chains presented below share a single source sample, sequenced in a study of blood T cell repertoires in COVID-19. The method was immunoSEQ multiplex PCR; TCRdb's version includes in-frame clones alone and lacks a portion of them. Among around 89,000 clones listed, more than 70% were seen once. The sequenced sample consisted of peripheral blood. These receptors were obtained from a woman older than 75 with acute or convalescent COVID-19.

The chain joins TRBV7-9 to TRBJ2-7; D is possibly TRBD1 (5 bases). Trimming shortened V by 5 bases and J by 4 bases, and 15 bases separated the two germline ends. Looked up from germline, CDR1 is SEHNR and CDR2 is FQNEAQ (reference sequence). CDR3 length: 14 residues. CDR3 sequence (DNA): TGTGCCAGCAGCCCGCGAGACAGCCTGTACGAGCAGTACTTC. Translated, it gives CASSPRDSLYEQYF.

The CDR3 region has the DNA TGTGCCACCAGCAGGGCCGAGGGAGGAATCAATCAGCCCCAGCATTTT. Its translation: CATSRAEGGINQPQHF. V usage is TRBV15 and J usage is TRBJ1-5; unclear D gene. Germline V gene lookup returns CDR1 LNHNV and CDR2 YYDKDF (reference sequence). The V gene lost 3 bases and the J gene lost 3 bases, with 15 bases spanning the gap. The CDR3 runs to 16 residues.

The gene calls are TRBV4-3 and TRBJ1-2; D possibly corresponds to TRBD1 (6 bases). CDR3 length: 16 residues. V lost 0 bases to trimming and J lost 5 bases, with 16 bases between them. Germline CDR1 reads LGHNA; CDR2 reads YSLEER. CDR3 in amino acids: CASSQDATGRRYGYTF. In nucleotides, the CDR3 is TGCGCCAGCAGCCAAGATGCCACAGGGAGAAGATATGGCTACACCTTC.

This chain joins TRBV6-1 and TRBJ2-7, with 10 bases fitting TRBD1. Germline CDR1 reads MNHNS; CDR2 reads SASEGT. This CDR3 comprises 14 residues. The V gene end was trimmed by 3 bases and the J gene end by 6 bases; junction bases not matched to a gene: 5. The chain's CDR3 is CASSDRQGAREQYF. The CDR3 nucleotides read TGTGCCAGCAGTGACCGACAGGGGGCTCGCGAGCAGTACTTC.

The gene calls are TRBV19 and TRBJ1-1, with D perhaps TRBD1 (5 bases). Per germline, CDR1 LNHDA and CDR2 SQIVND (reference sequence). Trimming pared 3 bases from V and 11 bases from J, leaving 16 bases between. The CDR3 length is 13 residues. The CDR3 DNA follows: TGTGCCAGTAGTATTTTGGGGCAGCTGGGGGCTTTCTTT. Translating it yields CASSILGQLGAFF.

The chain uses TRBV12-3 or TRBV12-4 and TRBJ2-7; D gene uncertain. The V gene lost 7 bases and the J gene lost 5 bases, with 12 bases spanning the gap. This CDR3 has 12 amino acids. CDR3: CASTRGVDEQYF. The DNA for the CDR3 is TGTGCCAGCACCAGAGGAGTTGACGAGCAGTACTTC.

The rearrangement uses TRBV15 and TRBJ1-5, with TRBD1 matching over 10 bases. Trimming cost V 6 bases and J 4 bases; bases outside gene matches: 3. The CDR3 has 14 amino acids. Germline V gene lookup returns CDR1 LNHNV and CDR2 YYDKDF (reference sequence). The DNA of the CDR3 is TGTGCCACCAGTGGGACAGGGGCAAATCAGCCCCAGCATTTT. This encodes CATSGTGANQPQHF.

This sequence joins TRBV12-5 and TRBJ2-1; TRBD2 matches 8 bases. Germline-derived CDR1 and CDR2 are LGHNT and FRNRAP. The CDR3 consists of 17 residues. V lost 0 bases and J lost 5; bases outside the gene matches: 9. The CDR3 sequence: CASGLVYVSGGNNEQFF. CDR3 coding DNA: TGTGCTAGTGGTTTGGTCTACGTGAGCGGGGGTAACAATGAGCAGTTCTTC.

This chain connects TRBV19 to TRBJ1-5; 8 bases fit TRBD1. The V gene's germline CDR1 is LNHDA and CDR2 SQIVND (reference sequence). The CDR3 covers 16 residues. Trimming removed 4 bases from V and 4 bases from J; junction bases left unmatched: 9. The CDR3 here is CASSTIGQGRNQPQHF. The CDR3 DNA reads TGTGCCAGTAGTACAATTGGACAGGGTCGGAATCAGCCCCAGCATTTT.

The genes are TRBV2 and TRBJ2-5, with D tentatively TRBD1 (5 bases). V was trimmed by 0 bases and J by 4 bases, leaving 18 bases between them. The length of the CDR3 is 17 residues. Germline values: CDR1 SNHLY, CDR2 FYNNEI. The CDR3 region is CASSEAPPGRYGETQYF. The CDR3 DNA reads TGTGCCAGCAGTGAAGCGCCGCCAGGGCGATATGGAGAGACCCAGTACTTC.